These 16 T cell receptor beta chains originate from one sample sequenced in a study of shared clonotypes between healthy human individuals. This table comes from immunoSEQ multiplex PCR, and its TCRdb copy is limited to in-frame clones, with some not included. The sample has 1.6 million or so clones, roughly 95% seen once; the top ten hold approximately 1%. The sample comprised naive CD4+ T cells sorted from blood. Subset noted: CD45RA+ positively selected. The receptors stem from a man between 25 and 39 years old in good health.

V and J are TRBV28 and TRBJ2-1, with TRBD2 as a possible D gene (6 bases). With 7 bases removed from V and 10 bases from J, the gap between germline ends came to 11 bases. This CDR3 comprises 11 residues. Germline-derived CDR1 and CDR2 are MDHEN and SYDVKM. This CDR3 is CASNGGWEQFF. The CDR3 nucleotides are TGTGCCAGCAACGGAGGGTGGGAGCAGTTCTTC. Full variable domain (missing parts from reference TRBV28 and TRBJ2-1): DVKVTQSSRYLVKRTGEKVFLECVQDMDHENMFWYRQDPGLGLRLIYFSYDVKMKEKGDIPEGYSVSREKKERFSLILESASTNQTSMYLCASNGGWEQFFGPGTRLTVL.

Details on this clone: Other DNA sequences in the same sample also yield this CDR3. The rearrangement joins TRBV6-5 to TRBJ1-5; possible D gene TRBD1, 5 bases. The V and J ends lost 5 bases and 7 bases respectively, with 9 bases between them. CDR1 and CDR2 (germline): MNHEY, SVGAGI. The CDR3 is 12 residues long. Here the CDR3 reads CASSPRGQPQHF. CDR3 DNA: TGTGCCAGCAGTCCGAGGGGACAGCCCCAGCATTTT.

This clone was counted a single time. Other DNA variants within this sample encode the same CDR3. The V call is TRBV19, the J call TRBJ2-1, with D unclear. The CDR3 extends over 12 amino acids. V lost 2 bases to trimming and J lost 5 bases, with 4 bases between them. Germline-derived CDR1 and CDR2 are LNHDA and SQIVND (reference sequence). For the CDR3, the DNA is TGTGCCAGTAGTATACTCGACAATGAGCAGTTCTTC. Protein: CASSILDNEQFF.

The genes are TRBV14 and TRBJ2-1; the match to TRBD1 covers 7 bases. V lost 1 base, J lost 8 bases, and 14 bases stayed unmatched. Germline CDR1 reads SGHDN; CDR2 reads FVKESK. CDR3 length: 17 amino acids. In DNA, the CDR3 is TGTGCCAGCAGCCAAGGTCGTAGGGGGCTTCCCTCCGATGAGCAGTTCTTC. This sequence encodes CASSQGRRGLPSDEQFF.

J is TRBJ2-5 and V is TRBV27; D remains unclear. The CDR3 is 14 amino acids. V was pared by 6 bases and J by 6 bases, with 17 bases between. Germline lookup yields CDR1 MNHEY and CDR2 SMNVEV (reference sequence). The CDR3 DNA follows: TGTGCCAGCAGCCCCCTTTTGGGGATACAGACCCAGTACTTC. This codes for CASSPLLGIQTQYF.

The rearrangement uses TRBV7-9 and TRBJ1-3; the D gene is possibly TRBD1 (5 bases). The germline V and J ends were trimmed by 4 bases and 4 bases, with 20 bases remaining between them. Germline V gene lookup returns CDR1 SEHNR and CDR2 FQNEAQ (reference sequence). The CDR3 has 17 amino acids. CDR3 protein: CASSSLLGDGKGNTIYF. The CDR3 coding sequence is TGTGCCAGCAGCTCTTTGCTCGGGGACGGGAAAGGAAACACCATATATTTT.

CDR3 residues: CASSLRVVSSYNEQFF. The CDR3, as DNA: TGTGCCAGCAGTTTACGAGTGGTTAGCTCCTACAATGAGCAGTTCTTC. The J gene is TRBJ2-1, the V gene TRBV27; D uncertain. The V and J ends lost 2 bases and 0 bases respectively, with 11 bases between them. Looked up from germline, CDR1 is MNHEY and CDR2 is SMNVEV (reference sequence). This CDR3 region has 16 residues.

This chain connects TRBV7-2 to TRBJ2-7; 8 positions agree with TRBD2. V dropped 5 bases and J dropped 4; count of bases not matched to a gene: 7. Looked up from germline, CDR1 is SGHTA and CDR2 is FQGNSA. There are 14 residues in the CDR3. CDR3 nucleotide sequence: TGTGCCAGCAGCCCAAGTGGGACTAGTTACGAGCAGTACTTC. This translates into CASSPSGTSYEQYF.

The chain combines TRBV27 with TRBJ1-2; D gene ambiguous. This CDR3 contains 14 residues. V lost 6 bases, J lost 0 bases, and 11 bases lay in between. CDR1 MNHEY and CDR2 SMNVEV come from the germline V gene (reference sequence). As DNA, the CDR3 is TGTGCCAGCAGCCCGATGTTTACTAACTATGGCTACACCTTC. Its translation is CASSPMFTNYGYTF.

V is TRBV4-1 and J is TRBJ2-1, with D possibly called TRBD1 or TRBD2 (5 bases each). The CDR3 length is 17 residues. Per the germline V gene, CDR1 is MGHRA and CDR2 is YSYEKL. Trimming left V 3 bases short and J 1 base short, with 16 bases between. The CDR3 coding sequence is TGCGCCAGCAGCCATCTATCTGTGGGGGTGTCCTACAATGAGCAGTTCTTC. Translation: CASSHLSVGVSYNEQFF.

For the CDR3, the DNA is TGCGCCAGCAGCTCCTCCCATCCACAGGGAAGTGAGCAGTACTTC. It yields the protein CASSSSHPQGSEQYF. The chain employs TRBV5-1 and TRBJ2-7; D may be TRBD1 (6 bases). Per the germline V gene, CDR1 is SGHRS and CDR2 is YFSETQ. CDR3 length: 15 amino acids. Trimming shortened V by 3 bases and J by 7 bases, and 20 bases separated the two germline ends.

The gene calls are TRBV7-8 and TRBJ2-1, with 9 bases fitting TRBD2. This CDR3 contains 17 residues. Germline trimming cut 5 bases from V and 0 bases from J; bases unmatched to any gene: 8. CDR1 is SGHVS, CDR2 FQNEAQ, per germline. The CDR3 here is CASSLRTSVNSYNEQFF. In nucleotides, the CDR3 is TGTGCCAGCAGCCTACGGACTAGCGTGAACTCCTACAATGAGCAGTTCTTC.

Here the CDR3 DNA reads TGTGCCAGCCACAGTCTTATGAACACTGAAGCTTTCTTT. Protein: CASHSLMNTEAFF. This chain connects TRBV28 to TRBJ1-1; D is undetermined. The germline V gene has CDR1 MDHEN and CDR2 SYDVKM. The CDR3 is made up of 13 amino acids. Trimming stripped 8 bases from V and 0 bases from J, with 10 bases between.

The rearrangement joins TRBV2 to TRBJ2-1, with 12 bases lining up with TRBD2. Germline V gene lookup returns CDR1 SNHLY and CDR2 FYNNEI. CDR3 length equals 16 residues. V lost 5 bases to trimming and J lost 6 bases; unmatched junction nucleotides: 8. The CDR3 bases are TGTGCCAGCAGTCCGAGGGGGGGACTAGCGGGCAATGAGCAGTTCTTC. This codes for CASSPRGGLAGNEQFF.

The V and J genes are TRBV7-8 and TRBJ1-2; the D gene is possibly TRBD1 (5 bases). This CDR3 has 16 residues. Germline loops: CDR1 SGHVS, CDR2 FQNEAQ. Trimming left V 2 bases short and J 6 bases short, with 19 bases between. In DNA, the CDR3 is TGTGCCAGCAGCTTAATATCTACAGGATCCCTCCATGGCTACACCTTC. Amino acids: CASSLISTGSLHGYTF.

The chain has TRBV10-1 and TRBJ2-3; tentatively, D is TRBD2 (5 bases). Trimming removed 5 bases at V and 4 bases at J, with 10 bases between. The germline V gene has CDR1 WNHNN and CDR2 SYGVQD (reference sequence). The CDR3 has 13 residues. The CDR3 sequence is CASSNRGSDTQYF. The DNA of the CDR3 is TGCGCCAGCAGTAACCGAGGGTCAGATACGCAGTATTTT.